One and the same sample provided the 9 T cell receptor beta chains below, sequenced in a study of blood T cell repertoires in COVID-19. Assay used: immunoSEQ multiplex PCR; TCRdb lists only in-frame clones, some missing. The data contain some 100,000 clones, approximately 89% of them seen just once; the ten biggest clones take up 10%. Sample: peripheral blood. The receptor set was obtained from a man aged 45-60 years with acute or convalescent COVID-19.

The rearrangement links TRBV7-9 to TRBJ2-5, with 10 bases lining up with TRBD2. The CDR3 spans 15 residues. Germline V gene sequence: CDR1 SEHNR, CDR2 FQNEAQ (reference sequence). Trimming at V came to 5 bases and at J to 3 bases, leaving 6 bases not matched to a gene. This CDR3 reads CASSVEGLAEETQYF. The CDR3 nucleotides are TGTGCCAGCAGCGTTGAAGGACTAGCGGAAGAGACCCAGTACTTC.

This chain's CDR3 is CASSLGPGSAVLRIKNIQYF. In DNA form, the CDR3 reads TGTGCCAGCAGCTTAGGACCGGGATCCGCCGTTTTGAGAATCAAAAACATTCAGTACTTC. This chain joins TRBV7-8 and TRBJ2-4; tentatively, D is TRBD2 (5 bases). The CDR3 spans 20 residues. Trimming took 1 base from V and 3 from J, leaving 25 bases between them. Germline values: CDR1 SGHVS, CDR2 FQNEAQ.

In DNA form, the CDR3 reads TGCGCCAGCAGCCAGGGGACACAGCCCTTTATCACAGATACGCAGTATTTT. As protein: CASSQGTQPFITDTQYF. V and J are TRBV10-1 and TRBJ2-3, with a possible D match to TRBD1 (6 bases). This CDR3 comprises 17 residues. Germline V CDR1 and CDR2: WNHNN, SYGVQD (reference sequence). V lost 6 bases, J lost 2 bases, and 21 bases lay in between.

The sample holds one count of this clone. Other DNA sequences in this specimen translate into the identical CDR3. This rearrangement joins TRBV5-1 to TRBJ2-1; 7 bases are a match to TRBD1. The J segment lost 3 bases and the V segment lost 0 bases, leaving 0 bases of the junction unmatched. The CDR3 length is 14 residues. CDR1 is SGHRS and CDR2 is YFSETQ in the germline V gene. The CDR3 DNA sequence: TGCGCCAGCAGCTTGGGGGACAGCTACAATGAGCAGTTCTTC. Amino acid sequence: CASSLGDSYNEQFF.

CDR3 protein: CASSSGLTSTDTQYF. The DNA for the CDR3 is TGTGCCAGCAGCTCCGGACTGACTAGCACAGATACGCAGTATTTT. This chain links TRBV9 with TRBJ2-3, with D perhaps matching TRBD2 (5 bases). The germline V gene encodes CDR1 SGDLS and CDR2 YYNGEE. The CDR3 extends over 15 amino acids. The V gene lost 4 bases and the J gene lost 0 bases, with 12 bases spanning the gap.

The CDR3 region has the DNA TGTGCCACCAGCAGAGTCATAAGCGGCCCTTACGAGCAGTACTTC. It codes for CATSRVISGPYEQYF. The rearrangement uses TRBV15 and TRBJ2-7; tentatively, D is TRBD2 (5 bases). The ends were cut back, 1 base at V and 4 bases at J, with 14 bases in the middle. This CDR3 comprises 15 residues. CDR1 is LNHNV and CDR2 is YYDKDF in the germline V gene (reference sequence).

This clone was observed once. The chain is built from TRBV3-1 (or the pseudogene TRBV3-2) and TRBJ1-1; 9 positions match TRBD1. CDR3 length: 13 residues. In germline, CDR1 is LGHDT, CDR2 YNNKEL (reference sequence). With 3 bases clipped from V and 7 bases from J, the junction kept 3 bases outside the gene matches. The CDR3 loop is CASSHGTGSEAFF. The CDR3 DNA follows: TGTGCCAGCAGCCATGGGACAGGGAGTGAAGCTTTCTTT.

The V gene is TRBV5-1, the J gene TRBJ2-7; 10 nucleotides align to TRBD2. V lost 6 bases and J lost 0; bases outside the gene matches: 9. This CDR3 is 16 amino acids long. Germline CDR1 and CDR2: SGHRS and YFSETQ. CDR3 coding DNA: TGCGCCAGCACCAGGACTAGCGGAGAGAGCTCCTACGAGCAGTACTTC. It yields the protein CASTRTSGESSYEQYF.

This clone has just one count. The rearrangement joins TRBV5-1 to TRBJ2-7, with 8 nucleotides matching TRBD2. The CDR3 runs to 16 residues. Trimming took 4 bases from V and 3 from J; bases not matched to a gene: 12. Germline V gene data show CDR1 as SGHRS and CDR2 as YFSETQ. CDR3 nucleotide sequence: TGCGCCAGCAGCCCCATGACGGGAGGGTCCCTCTACGAGCAGTACTTC. It translates to CASSPMTGGSLYEQYF.